Listed below are T cell receptor beta chains from one sample, sequenced in a study of blood T cell repertoires in COVID-19. Using immunoSEQ multiplex PCR, the repertoire was profiled, and TCRdb retains in-frame clones only, with some absent. Found here are roughly 150,000 clones, roughly 86% of them singletons; the top ten hold under 3%. The sequenced sample consisted of peripheral blood. These TCRs come from a woman of 80 years or more with COVID-19, enrolled during active disease. Both conserved end residues are part of each CDR3. Each record gives: J gene, V gene, clone size, D gene, CDR3 DNA, CDR3 protein. D genes are given only for firm matches. Clone size appears in some rows only: once, few, many, or a class for an expanded clone.

TRBJ1-4 TRBV28 NA NA TGTGCCAGCAGTTTAAGGTCAGGGTATAATGAAAAACTGTTTTTT CASSLRSGYNEKLFF
TRBJ1-2 TRBV6-5 NA TRBD1 TGTGCCAGTTATGACAGGGGAAGAGCTAACTATGGCTACACCTTC CASYDRGRANYGYTF
TRBJ2-5 TRBV18 NA NA TGTGCCAGCTCACCACCGGAGGGCCAAGAGACCCAGTACTTC CASSPPEGQETQYF
TRBJ2-3 TRBV9 NA NA TGTGCCAGCCACCGCGGGGTAGGGGGCACAGATACGCAGTATTTT CASHRGVGGTDTQYF
TRBJ2-1 TRBV7-2 NA TRBD2 TGTGCCAGCAGCCTTGGACTAGCGGGAGTCCTCGGCAACAATGAGCAGTTCTTC CASSLGLAGVLGNNEQFF
TRBJ2-2 TRBV28 NA NA TGTGCCAGCATCCTACCCAACACCGGGGAGCTGTTTTTT CASILPNTGELFF
TRBJ1-4 TRBV7-6 NA NA TGTGCCAGCAGCCTCCGACAGGCAACAACTAATGAAAAACTGTTTTTT CASSLRQATTNEKLFF
TRBJ2-7 TRBV10-3 few NA TGTGCCATCGGGGCAGCTTCCTACGAGCAGTACTTC CAIGAASYEQYF
TRBJ1-2 TRBV19 few NA TGTGCCAGTAGTATCCGGGGGAGCTATGGCTACACCTTC CASSIRGSYGYTF
TRBJ2-7 TRBV28 NA TRBD1 TGTGCCAGCAGTTTACCCGGGACAGGGCGCACCTACGAGCAGTACTTC CASSLPGTGRTYEQYF
TRBJ2-2 TRBV10-3 once NA TGTGCCATCAGTGGCTCCGGTAGCGGGGAGCTGTTTTTT CAISGSGSGELFF
TRBJ2-3 TRBV19 NA NA TGTGCCAGTAGTATCCCGAGCACAGATACGCAGTATTTT CASSIPSTDTQYF
TRBJ1-6 TRBV5-5 NA NA TGTGCCAGCAGCTTTGGGGCAGCAAATTCACCCCTCCACTTT CASSFGAANSPLHF
TRBJ2-7 TRBV20-1 few NA TGCAGTGCTCTGGAGGAGCAACAGTACTTC CSALEEQQYF